The subject of this entry is one TCR beta chain. This CDR3 region has 14 residues. V was shortened by 4 bases and J by 0 bases, with 9 bases between the two germline ends. The germline CDR1 and CDR2 sequences are DFQATT and SNEGSKA (reference sequence). The time point: sample taken at primary tumor resection. The data belong to a study of spatial heterogeneity in lung cancer. Study-level background: Alpha-chain sequences were consistently detected in smaller numbers than beta-chain sequences. In raw reads, more than eight appearances on average were recorded for each unique TCR and UMI combination.

TCRdb independently ran MiXCR on the 5' RACE reads; one entry per CDR3 protein. The sample contains around 24,000 distinct CDR3 sequences, 7% of which appear only once. The specimen comprised PBMCs, sampled at surgery. The receptor comes from a male donor with early-stage non-small cell lung cancer. V gene TRBV20-1 combines with J gene TRBJ1-4, with a possible D match to TRBD1 (6 bases). The CDR3 loop is CSAIRTATNEKLFF. CDR3 sequence (DNA): TGCAGTGCTATTCGGACAGCAACTAATGAAAAACTGTTTTTT.